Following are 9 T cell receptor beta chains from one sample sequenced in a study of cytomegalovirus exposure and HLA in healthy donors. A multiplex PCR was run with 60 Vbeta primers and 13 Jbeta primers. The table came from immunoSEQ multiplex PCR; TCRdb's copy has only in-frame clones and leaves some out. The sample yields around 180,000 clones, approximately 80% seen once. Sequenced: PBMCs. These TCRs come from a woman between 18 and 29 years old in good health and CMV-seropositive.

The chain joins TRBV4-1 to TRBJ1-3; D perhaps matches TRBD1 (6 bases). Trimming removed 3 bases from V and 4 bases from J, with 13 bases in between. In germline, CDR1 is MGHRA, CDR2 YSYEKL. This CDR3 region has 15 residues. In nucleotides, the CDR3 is TGCGCCAGCAGCCAGCCTCAGGGGCCGGGAAACACCATATATTTT. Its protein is CASSQPQGPGNTIYF.

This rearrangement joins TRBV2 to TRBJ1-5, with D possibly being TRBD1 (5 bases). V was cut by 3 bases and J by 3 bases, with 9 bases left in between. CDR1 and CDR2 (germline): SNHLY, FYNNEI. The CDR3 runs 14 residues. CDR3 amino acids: CASSEGGDNQPQHF. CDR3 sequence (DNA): TGTGCCAGCAGTGAGGGGGGAGACAATCAGCCCCAGCATTTT.

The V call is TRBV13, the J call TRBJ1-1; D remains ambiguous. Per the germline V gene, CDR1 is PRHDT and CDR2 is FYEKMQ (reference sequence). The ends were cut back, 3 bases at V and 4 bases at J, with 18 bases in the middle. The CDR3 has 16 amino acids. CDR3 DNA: TGTGCCAGCAGCTTTTTGCGGGCGCGGGGTCTCACTGAAGCTTTCTTT. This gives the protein CASSFLRARGLTEAFF.

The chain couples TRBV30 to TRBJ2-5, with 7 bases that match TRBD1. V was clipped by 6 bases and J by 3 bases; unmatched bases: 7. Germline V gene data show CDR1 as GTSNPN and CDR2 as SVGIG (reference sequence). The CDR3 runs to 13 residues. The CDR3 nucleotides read TGTGCCTGCGATCCCGGGACAGAAGAGACCCAGTACTTC. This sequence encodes CACDPGTEETQYF. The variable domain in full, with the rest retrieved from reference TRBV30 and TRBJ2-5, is SQTIHQWPATLVQPVGSPLSLECTVEGTSNPNLYWYRQAAGRGLQLLFYSVGIGQISSEVPQNLSASRPQDRQFILSSKKLLLSDSGFYLCACDPGTEETQYFGPGTRLLVL.

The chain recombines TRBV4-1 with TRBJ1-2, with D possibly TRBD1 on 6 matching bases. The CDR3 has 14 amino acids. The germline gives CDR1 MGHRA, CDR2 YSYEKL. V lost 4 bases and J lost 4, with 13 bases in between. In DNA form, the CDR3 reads TGCGCCAGCAGCCTCCAGACGACAGGCTATGGCTACACCTTC. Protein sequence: CASSLQTTGYGYTF.

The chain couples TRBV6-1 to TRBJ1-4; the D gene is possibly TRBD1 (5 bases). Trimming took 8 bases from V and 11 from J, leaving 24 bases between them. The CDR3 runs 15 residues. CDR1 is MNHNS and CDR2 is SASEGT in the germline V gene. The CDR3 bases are TGTGCCAGCTACTACCGCGGCAGGGCCCTAGGGAAACTGTTTTTT. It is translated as CASYYRGRALGKLFF.

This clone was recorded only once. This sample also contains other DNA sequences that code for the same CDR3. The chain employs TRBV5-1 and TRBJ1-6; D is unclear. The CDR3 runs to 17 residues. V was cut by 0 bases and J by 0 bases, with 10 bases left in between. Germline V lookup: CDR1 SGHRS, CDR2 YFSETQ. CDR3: CASSLDPGSSYNSPLHF. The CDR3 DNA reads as TGCGCCAGCAGCTTGGATCCCGGGAGCTCCTATAATTCACCCCTCCACTTT. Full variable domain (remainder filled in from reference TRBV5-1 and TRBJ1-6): KAGVTQTPRYLIKTRGQQVTLSCSPISGHRSVSWYQQTPGQGLQFLFEYFSETQRNKGNFPGRFSGRQFSNSRSEMNVSTLELGDSALYLCASSLDPGSSYNSPLHFGNGTRLTVT.

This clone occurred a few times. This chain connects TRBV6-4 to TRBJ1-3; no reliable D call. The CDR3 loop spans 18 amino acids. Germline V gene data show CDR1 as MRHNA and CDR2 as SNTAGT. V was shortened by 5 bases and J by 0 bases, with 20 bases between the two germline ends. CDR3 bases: TGTGCCAGCAGTTCCTATTCGTATGAGGGCGACTCTGGAAACACCATATATTTT. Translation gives CASSSYSYEGDSGNTIYF.

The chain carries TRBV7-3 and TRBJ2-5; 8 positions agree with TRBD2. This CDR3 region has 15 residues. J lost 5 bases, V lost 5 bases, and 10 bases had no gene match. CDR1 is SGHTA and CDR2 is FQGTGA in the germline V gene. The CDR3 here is CASSRRGGPWETQYF. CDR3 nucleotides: TGTGCCAGCAGCCGCCGGGGGGGCCCGTGGGAGACCCAGTACTTC.